The rows below give T cell receptor beta chains drawn from one sample of a study of T cells after yellow fever vaccination. MiXCR was run by TCRdb on the 5' RACE reads, yielding one entry per CDR3 protein. The repertoire holds under 500,000 distinct CDR3 sequences, with about 17% as singletons. This material consisted of PBMCs, taken before the yellow fever booster vaccination. The receptors derive from a man between 18 and 35 years old who received the YFV17D yellow fever vaccine. CDR3s include the opening cysteine and the closing phenylalanine or tryptophan. The D gene is left open where the match is weak. Some rows have no size entry. The others give once, few or many, or a class for an expanded clone.

CDR3 length	D gene	clone size	J gene	V gene	CDR3 protein	CDR3 DNA
16	TRBD2	NA	TRBJ2-7	TRBV10-3	CAISEPIAGKSYEQYF	TGTGCCATCAGTGAGCCGATAGCGGGGAAGTCCTACGAGCAGTACTTC
12	TRBD1	NA	TRBJ1-1	TRBV12-3/TRBV12-4	CASNMGQRTLSF	TGTGCCAGCAATATGGGACAGCGTACACTTTCGTTT
17	TRBD1	NA	TRBJ1-4	TRBV5-5	CASSSSPPGTGDEKLFF	TGTGCCAGCAGCTCATCACCCCCCGGGACAGGGGATGAGAAACTGTTTTTT
17	NA	NA	TRBJ2-3	TRBV4-1	CASSQGFSGLSTDTQYF	TGCGCCAGCAGCCAAGGGTTTAGCGGCCTTAGCACAGATACGCAGTATTTT
17	NA	few	TRBJ2-3	TRBV6-6	CASSYSITGRSTDTQYF	TGTGCCAGCAGTTACTCGATAACGGGGCGAAGCACGGATACGCAGTATTTT
14	NA	few	TRBJ1-2	TRBV6-5	CASSSGSANYGYTF	TGTGCCAGCAGTTCAGGGTCAGCTAACTATGGCTACACCTTC
16	TRBD1	NA	TRBJ2-3	TRBV5-1	CASSLGDREVTDTQYF	TGCGCCAGCAGCTTGGGGGACAGGGAAGTCACAGATACGCAGTATTTT
13	NA	few	TRBJ1-1	TRBV27	CAIKGSGRTEAFF	TGTGCTATTAAGGGGAGCGGGAGAACTGAAGCTTTCTTT
15	TRBD2	NA	TRBJ2-1	TRBV2	CASRGTSGGYNEQFF	TGTGCCAGCAGGGGGACTAGCGGGGGATACAATGAGCAGTTCTTC
14	NA	few	TRBJ2-5	TRBV3-1	CASSQAGTEETQYF	TGTGCCAGCAGCCAAGCCGGGACCGAAGAGACCCAGTACTTC
13	NA	few	TRBJ1-1	TRBV6-2/TRBV6-3	CASRTRGPTEAFF	TGTGCCAGCAGAACCCGGGGGCCCACTGAAGCTTTCTTT
16	NA	few	TRBJ2-1	TRBV6-5	CASSYSGADPYNEQFF	TGTGCCAGCAGTTACTCGGGGGCGGATCCCTACAATGAGCAGTTCTTC
15	NA	few	TRBJ1-1	TRBV9	CASSVGGGLNTEAFF	TGTGCCAGCAGCGTAGGAGGGGGGTTGAACACTGAAGCTTTCTTT
14	NA	few	TRBJ2-3	TRBV29-1	CSVEGFGSTDTQYF	TGCAGCGTTGAGGGGTTCGGTAGCACAGATACGCAGTATTTT
15	NA	NA	TRBJ1-6	TRBV4-3	CASSQEVRGQSPLHF	TGCGCCAGCAGCCAAGAAGTACGCGGGCAATCACCCCTCCACTTT
12	NA	NA	TRBJ1-1	TRBV15	CATSPSLHEAFF	TGTGCCACCAGTCCTTCTCTCCATGAAGCTTTCTTT
14	NA	few	TRBJ2-1	TRBV12-3/TRBV12-4	CASSLHRAYNEQFF	TGTGCCAGCAGTTTACACAGGGCTTACAATGAGCAGTTCTTC
15	TRBD1	many	TRBJ2-3	TRBV6-5	CASSFPGTGVDTQYF	TGTGCCAGCAGTTTCCCCGGGACAGGGGTAGATACGCAGTATTTT
14	NA	NA	TRBJ1-2	TRBV12-3/TRBV12-4	CASSPGRRGRGYTF	TGTGCCAGCAGTCCCGGCCGACGCGGACGAGGCTACACCTTC
15	TRBD1	NA	TRBJ2-2	TRBV12-3/TRBV12-4	CASSLYRGDTGELFF	TGTGCCAGCAGCCTATACAGGGGGGACACCGGGGAGCTGTTTTTT
13	NA	few	TRBJ2-2	TRBV25-1	CASSEWGPGELFF	TGTGCCAGCAGTGAATGGGGTCCCGGGGAGCTGTTTTTT
16	TRBD1	NA	TRBJ2-1	TRBV18	CASSPLLGQENNEQFF	TGTGCCAGCTCACCCCTGCTCGGACAGGAGAACAATGAGCAGTTCTTC
16	TRBD1	NA	TRBJ1-4	TRBV9	CASSISQGASYEKLFF	TGTGCCAGCAGCATCTCTCAGGGGGCAAGTTATGAAAAACTGTTTTTT
14	NA	NA	TRBJ2-3	TRBV6-5	CASSLRSFTETQYF	TGTGCCAGCAGTTTACGGTCCTTCACAGAAACGCAGTATTTT
14	TRBD2	NA	TRBJ2-5	TRBV4-1	CASSQAGGLETQYF	TGCGCCAGCAGCCAAGCGGGAGGGCTAGAGACCCAGTACTTC
15	NA	NA	TRBJ2-1	TRBV4-2	CASRRWGADYNEQFF	TGTGCCAGCAGAAGATGGGGGGCGGACTACAATGAGCAGTTCTTC
11	NA	NA	TRBJ1-2	TRBV10-3	CAISSNYGYTF	TGTGCCATCAGCTCTAACTATGGCTACACCTTC
13	NA	NA	TRBJ2-7	TRBV27	CASSLTASYEQYF	TGTGCCAGCAGTTTAACTGCGTCCTACGAGCAGTACTTC
15	NA	few	TRBJ2-3	TRBV7-3	CASSVNQGLGDTQYF	TGTGCCAGCAGCGTAAATCAGGGCCTGGGAGATACGCAGTATTTT
15	TRBD1	NA	TRBJ2-2	TRBV6-6	CASSRDRGRTGELFF	TGTGCCAGCAGCCGGGACAGGGGGCGGACCGGGGAGCTGTTTTTT
16	TRBD2	few	TRBJ2-1	TRBV9	CASSARGGLSYNEQFF	TGTGCCAGCAGCGCGCGGGGGGGCCTATCCTACAATGAGCAGTTCTTC
16	NA	few	TRBJ2-3	TRBV9	CASSASGTPSTDTQYF	TGTGCCAGCAGCGCGTCCGGGACCCCCAGCACAGATACGCAGTATTTT